This T cell receptor beta chain appears in the sequencing data of a study of early T cells in non-severe SARS-CoV-2 infection (dated by TCRdb to the early 2020s). For context, the study as a whole: Because TCR sequencing relied on bulk RNA taken from unsorted whole blood, pairing of alpha and beta chains was not possible.

A case-control design nested within a healthcare worker cohort in London, UK, was used, with weekly nasopharyngeal swab PCR tests and blood sampling performed. Healthcare workers were recruited between 23 and 31 March 2020, during the week of the UK lockdown, and were followed weekly for up to about 15 weeks. This clonotype showed up many times. There is no known antigen for this receptor. Per-base qualities were not stored, and no clone one base away is much larger. Study-level results and caveats: VDJdb matching was skewed toward anti-spike CD8 responses, so virus-specific expansions were likely underestimated and private and CD4 specificities were missed.

CDR1 DFQATT and CDR2 SNEGSKA were looked up in the germline V gene (reference sequence). The CDR3 starts with the cysteine, ends with the phenylalanine, and has 14 residues. Just the 42-base CDR3 DNA is kept, in frame starting at base 1. The junction shows trimming of 2 bases on V and 4 bases on J, plus 9 bases between the germline ends. The protocol used for the library was 5' RACE. Sequenced on a NextSeq 500. The TCR library protocol attached unique molecular identifiers to individual cDNA molecules to correct for sequencing error and PCR bias. Sequencing covered both TCR alpha and beta chains, and within each sample the abundances of alpha and beta sequences were tightly co-correlated. In the paper's pipeline: V gene, J gene and CDR3 annotation of TCR sequences was performed with Decombinator V4. TCRs were defined as expanded if a significant change between any two time points was detected under a Poisson model with p below 0.0001. TCR abundances were normalised to the total number of TCRs sequenced per sample and expressed as counts per million. MAIT TCRs were defined by TRAV1-2 paired with TRAJ12, TRAJ20 or TRAJ33, and iNKT TCRs by TRAV10 paired with TRAJ18. VDJdb, accessed 1 November 2021, was searched for CMV, EBV and SARS-CoV-2 annotated TCRs, excluding TCRs annotated for multiple antigens. The raw public data were reprocessed by TCRdb itself: fastp quality trimming at Q25, MiXCR clonotype calling, in-frame beta chains only. Each CDR3 protein appears once, grouped with its most common genes and DNA. TCRdb, not the authors, supplied the V and J calls. The sample has tens of thousands of distinct CDR3 sequences on record, 5.6% of them singletons. Around 4.1% of the sample lies in the top ten.

The sequencing sample was made of whole blood. This TCR was recovered from an adult who was a healthcare worker with PCR-confirmed SARS-CoV-2 infection or an uninfected control (not recorded which). The sequence joins TRBV20-1 to TRBJ2-6, with the D segment identity uncertain. The CDR3 in this case is CSARRAPGANVLTF. The DNA reads as follows: TGCAGTGCTAGAAGGGCTCCCGGGGCCAACGTCCTGACTTTC.